These T cell receptor beta chains were read from a single sample in a study of blood T cell repertoires in COVID-19. The method was immunoSEQ multiplex PCR; TCRdb's version includes in-frame clones alone and lacks a portion of them. The sample shows around 150,000 clones, over 85% of them seen only once. The sequencing sample was made of peripheral blood. The receptors come from a woman aged 45 to 65 with acute or convalescent COVID-19. CDR3s include the opening cysteine and the closing phenylalanine or tryptophan. The order of the fields is CDR3 protein, CDR3 DNA, clone size, J gene, V gene, D gene. D genes are given only for firm matches. Some rows have no size entry. The others give once, few or many, or a class for an expanded clone.

CDR3aa: CASIGQAGPGELFF; CDR3nt: TGTGCCTCTATAGGACAGGCGGGGCCCGGGGAGCTGTTTTTT; abundance: .; j_gene: TRBJ2-2; v_gene: TRBV5-8; d_gene: .
CDR3aa: CASRRTYQETQYF; CDR3nt: TGTGCCAGCAGGCGGACATATCAAGAGACCCAGTACTTC; abundance: .; j_gene: TRBJ2-5; v_gene: TRBV2; d_gene: .
CDR3aa: CASSPTGGNQPQHF; CDR3nt: TGTGCCAGCAGCCCGACTGGGGGGAATCAGCCCCAGCATTTT; abundance: once; j_gene: TRBJ1-5; v_gene: TRBV7-9; d_gene: .
CDR3aa: CAISEGVNTEAFF; CDR3nt: TGTGCCATCAGTGAAGGGGTGAACACTGAAGCTTTCTTT; abundance: .; j_gene: TRBJ1-1; v_gene: TRBV10-3; d_gene: .
CDR3aa: CSGYQGRVHTGETQYF; CDR3nt: TGCAGCGGTTACCAGGGGAGGGTTCATACGGGAGAGACCCAGTACTTC; abundance: .; j_gene: TRBJ2-5; v_gene: TRBV29-1; d_gene: .
CDR3aa: CASSPPTSGRFNEQFF; CDR3nt: TGTGCCAGCTCACCACCGACTAGCGGGAGGTTTAATGAGCAGTTCTTC; abundance: .; j_gene: TRBJ2-1; v_gene: TRBV18; d_gene: TRBD2
CDR3aa: CASGLRGRGTDTQYF; CDR3nt: TGTGCCAGCGGTCTGAGGGGGCGAGGCACAGATACGCAGTATTTT; abundance: .; j_gene: TRBJ2-3; v_gene: TRBV28; d_gene: TRBD1
CDR3aa: CASSPPSSLETQYF; CDR3nt: TGTGCCAGCTCACCACCCTCTAGTTTGGAGACCCAGTACTTC; abundance: .; j_gene: TRBJ2-5; v_gene: TRBV18; d_gene: .
CDR3aa: CASSQGGSSYNEQFF; CDR3nt: TGTGCCAGCAGCCAGGGGGGCAGCTCCTACAATGAGCAGTTCTTC; abundance: .; j_gene: TRBJ2-1; v_gene: TRBV28; d_gene: .
CDR3aa: CATSDGKGQGRANVLTF; CDR3nt: TGTGCCACCAGTGATGGAAAGGGACAGGGGAGGGCCAACGTCCTGACTTTC; abundance: .; j_gene: TRBJ2-6; v_gene: TRBV24-1; d_gene: TRBD1
CDR3aa: CSATSRNEQFF; CDR3nt: TGCAGTGCTACCTCTAGGAATGAGCAGTTCTTC; abundance: once; j_gene: TRBJ2-1; v_gene: TRBV20-1; d_gene: .
CDR3aa: CASSLLPGRGQPQHF; CDR3nt: TGTGCCAGCAGCTTATTACCGGGGAGGGGTCAGCCCCAGCATTTT; abundance: few; j_gene: TRBJ1-5; v_gene: TRBV7-2; d_gene: .
CDR3aa: CASSLERQPNTEAFF; CDR3nt: TGCGCCAGCAGCTTGGAACGACAGCCGAACACTGAAGCTTTCTTT; abundance: .; j_gene: TRBJ1-1; v_gene: TRBV5-1; d_gene: .
CDR3aa: CASTALETSGDTDTQYF; CDR3nt: TGTGCCAGCACTGCATTAGAGACTAGCGGGGACACAGATACGCAGTATTTT; abundance: .; j_gene: TRBJ2-3; v_gene: TRBV2; d_gene: TRBD2
CDR3aa: CASRPGTGIYEQYF; CDR3nt: TGTGCCAGTAGACCCGGGACAGGTATCTACGAGCAGTACTTC; abundance: .; j_gene: TRBJ2-7; v_gene: TRBV19; d_gene: TRBD1
CDR3aa: CASSGWREWADTQYF; CDR3nt: TGTGCCAGCAGTGGGTGGCGGGAGTGGGCAGATACGCAGTATTTT; abundance: .; j_gene: TRBJ2-3; v_gene: TRBV2; d_gene: TRBD2
CDR3aa: CASSLAGMRETQYF; CDR3nt: TGTGCCAGCAGCTTAGCCGGCATGAGGGAGACCCAGTACTTC; abundance: .; j_gene: TRBJ2-5; v_gene: TRBV7-2; d_gene: .
CDR3aa: CATSLGGRGSDIQYF; CDR3nt: TGTGCCACCAGCTTGGGTGGCCGTGGTAGCGACATTCAGTACTTC; abundance: .; j_gene: TRBJ2-4; v_gene: TRBV15; d_gene: .
CDR3aa: CASSINTDRAAEAFF; CDR3nt: TGTGCCAGTAGTATAAATACTGACAGGGCCGCTGAAGCTTTCTTT; abundance: .; j_gene: TRBJ1-1; v_gene: TRBV19; d_gene: TRBD1
CDR3aa: CASSSLAGKRNEQFF; CDR3nt: TGTGCCAGCAGCTCGCTAGCGGGGAAGAGGAATGAGCAGTTCTTC; abundance: .; j_gene: TRBJ2-1; v_gene: TRBV11-2; d_gene: TRBD2
CDR3aa: CASRGVTNEKLFF; CDR3nt: TGTGCCAGCAGAGGGGTAACTAATGAAAAACTGTTTTTT; abundance: .; j_gene: TRBJ1-4; v_gene: TRBV7-9; d_gene: .
CDR3aa: CSVELAGQGITYEQYF; CDR3nt: TGCAGCGTTGAATTGGCTGGGCAGGGGATAACCTACGAGCAGTACTTC; abundance: .; j_gene: TRBJ2-7; v_gene: TRBV29-1; d_gene: .
CDR3aa: CASTPTRGGELFF; CDR3nt: TGTGCCAGCACCCCGACCAGGGGAGGGGAGCTGTTTTTT; abundance: .; j_gene: TRBJ2-2; v_gene: TRBV12-3/TRBV12-4; d_gene: .
CDR3aa: CASKRDSSYNSPLHF; CDR3nt: TGTGCCAGCAAACGGGACAGCTCCTATAATTCACCCCTCCACTTT; abundance: once; j_gene: TRBJ1-6; v_gene: TRBV2; d_gene: TRBD1
CDR3aa: CASSLGDSFFYEQYF; CDR3nt: TGCGCCAGCAGCTTGGGGGACAGTTTCTTCTACGAGCAGTACTTC; abundance: .; j_gene: TRBJ2-7; v_gene: TRBV5-1; d_gene: TRBD1
CDR3aa: CAWRTSGGPYNEQFF; CDR3nt: TGTGCCTGGAGAACTAGCGGGGGCCCTTACAATGAGCAGTTCTTC; abundance: .; j_gene: TRBJ2-1; v_gene: TRBV30; d_gene: TRBD2
CDR3aa: CASSLPADQETQYF; CDR3nt: TGTGCCAGCAGTTTACCCGCGGATCAAGAGACCCAGTACTTC; abundance: .; j_gene: TRBJ2-5; v_gene: TRBV28; d_gene: .
CDR3aa: CATSLVGQDNSTYNSPLHF; CDR3nt: TGTGCCACCAGTTTGGTCGGACAGGACAATTCAACCTATAATTCACCCCTCCACTTT; abundance: .; j_gene: TRBJ1-6; v_gene: TRBV24-1; d_gene: TRBD1
CDR3aa: CASRLAGLAGGKQFF; CDR3nt: TGTGCAAGTCGCTTAGCGGGACTAGCGGGAGGAAAGCAGTTCTTC; abundance: .; j_gene: TRBJ2-1; v_gene: TRBV12-2; d_gene: .
CDR3aa: CASSLQAGGEQFF; CDR3nt: TGTGCCAGCAGCTTACAGGCGGGAGGTGAGCAGTTCTTC; abundance: .; j_gene: TRBJ2-1; v_gene: TRBV7-3; d_gene: TRBD2
CDR3aa: CASSLSNYGYTF; CDR3nt: TGTGCCAGCAGCTTGAGTAACTATGGCTACACCTTC; abundance: .; j_gene: TRBJ1-2; v_gene: TRBV7-2; d_gene: .
CDR3aa: CAITGSRGKDYGYTF; CDR3nt: TGTGCCATCACGGGCTCACGGGGGAAGGACTATGGCTACACCTTC; abundance: .; j_gene: TRBJ1-2; v_gene: TRBV10-3; d_gene: .